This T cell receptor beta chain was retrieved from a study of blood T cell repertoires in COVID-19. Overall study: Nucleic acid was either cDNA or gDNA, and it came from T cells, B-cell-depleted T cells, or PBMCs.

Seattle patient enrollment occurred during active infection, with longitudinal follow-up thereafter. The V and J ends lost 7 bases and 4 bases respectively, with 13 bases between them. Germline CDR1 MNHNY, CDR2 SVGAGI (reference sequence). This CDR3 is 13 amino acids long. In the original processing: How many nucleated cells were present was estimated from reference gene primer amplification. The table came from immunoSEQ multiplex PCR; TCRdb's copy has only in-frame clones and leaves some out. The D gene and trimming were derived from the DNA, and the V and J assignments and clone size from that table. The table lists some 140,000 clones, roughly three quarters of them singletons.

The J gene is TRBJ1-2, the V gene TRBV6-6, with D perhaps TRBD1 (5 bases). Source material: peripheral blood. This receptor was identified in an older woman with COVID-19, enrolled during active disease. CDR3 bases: TGTGCCAGCACCCCCCCCCAGGGCTATGGCTACACCTTC. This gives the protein CASTPPQGYGYTF.